The 14 T cell receptor beta chains in this list originate from one sample, sequenced in a study of regulatory T cells in long-lasting Graves disease. Time point reported: newly diagnosed GD, antithyroid drugs for less than 3 months. After RNA was extracted from PBMCs, the TCR library was made from it. The authors built TCR beta libraries using iRepertoire HTBI primers and Arm-PCR of CDR3 regions. In TCRdb, the multiplex PCR reads were re-called with MiXCR into one record per CDR3 protein. The repertoire consists of roughly 420,000 distinct CDR3 sequences, with about 15% occurring once and the leading ten covering roughly 10%. The same sample was also studied in work on T cells in Graves' hyperthyroidism and ophthalmopathy.

The material sequenced was peripheral blood mononuclear cells (PBMCs), taken at new diagnosis, from a patient treated with antithyroid drugs. The origin of the receptors is a woman aged 30 to 39 with Graves disease.

This clonotype was counted ten times or more. V is TRBV20-1 and J is TRBJ1-4; 7 bases fit TRBD1. Germline V gives CDR1 DFQATT, CDR2 SNEGSKA (reference sequence). With 6 bases clipped from V and 7 bases from J, the junction kept 8 bases outside the gene matches. There are 13 residues in the CDR3. The DNA of the CDR3 is TGCAGTGCCCATGGACAGGTTACTGAAAAACTGTTTTTT. This encodes CSAHGQVTEKLFF.

This clonotype was seen only a few times. V usage is TRBV5-6 and J usage is TRBJ2-1; 7 bases align to TRBD2. V was clipped by 5 bases and J by 3 bases; unmatched bases: 5. Germline CDR1 is SGHDT and CDR2 is YYEEEE. There are 14 residues in the CDR3. Here the CDR3 DNA reads TGTGCCAGCAGACCGACTAGCAGCTACAATGAGCAGTTCTTC. As protein: CASRPTSSYNEQFF.

In its sample, this clonotype was seen a few times. The gene calls are TRBV10-3 and TRBJ1-1; D is possibly TRBD1 (5 bases). The V end lost 6 bases, the J end lost 4 bases, and 9 bases lay between the germline ends. This CDR3 is built from 12 residues. CDR1 is ENHRY, CDR2 SYGVKD, per germline. The CDR3, as DNA: TGTGCCATCAGGACAGCAAGCACTGAAGCTTTCTTT. Its protein product is CAIRTASTEAFF.

There are many counts of this clonotype. CDR3 in amino acids: CSPCEGNPAAKNIQYF. The DNA of the CDR3 is TGCAGCCCTTGCGAGGGGAATCCCGCGGCCAAAAACATTCAGTACTTC. This chain uses TRBV29-1 with TRBJ2-4; tentatively, D is TRBD1 or TRBD2 (5 bases each). V was pared by 8 bases and J by 1 base, with 21 bases between. The CDR3 runs 16 residues. CDR1 and CDR2 (germline): SQVTM, ANQGSEA.

About this clonotype itself: A read error is the likely source, as a far larger clone sits one nucleotide away. As DNA, the CDR3 is TGTGCCAGCAGCCGAGTCGACAGCTCAGAAGCTTTCTTT. Its translation: CASSRVDSSEAFF. The genes are TRBV12-3 or TRBV12-4 and TRBJ1-1, with D perhaps matching TRBD1 (5 bases). The CDR3 has 13 residues. Trimming cost V 6 bases and J 8 bases, with 16 bases left between them.

This clonotype was counted many times. In DNA form, the CDR3 reads TGTGCCTGGAGCGACTTCCCGGCAGTGAACACTGAAGCTTTCTTT. Translating it yields CAWSDFPAVNTEAFF. J is TRBJ1-1 and V is TRBV30; the D is unclear. Germline loops: CDR1 GTSNPN, CDR2 SVGIG (reference sequence). The V end lost 3 bases, the J end lost 0 bases, and 14 bases lay between the germline ends. This CDR3 region has 15 residues.

This clonotype has ten or more counts. V is TRBV18 and J is TRBJ2-3, with D perhaps matching TRBD2 (5 bases). Germline loops: CDR1 KGHSH, CDR2 LQKENI. This CDR3 contains 15 residues. V lost 2 bases and J 3 bases, leaving 12 bases between the germline ends. The CDR3 sequence is CASSPEGPGTDTQYF. The CDR3 DNA reads TGTGCCAGCTCACCAGAGGGCCCGGGAACAGATACGCAGTATTTT.

Only a few counts were recorded for this clonotype. One base away lies a much larger clone, so this may be a sequencing read error. The chain uses TRBV30 and TRBJ2-2, with D unclear. Trimming left V 4 bases short and J 4 bases short, with 4 bases between. Germline-derived CDR1 and CDR2 are GTSNPN and SVGIG (reference sequence). The CDR3 totals 11 residues. DNA of the CDR3: TGTGCCTGGAAGGGCACCGGGGAGCTGTTTTTT. Its protein is CAWKGTGELFF.

This clonotype was observed at least ten times. The chain uses TRBV3-2 and TRBJ2-1; the table calls TRBD2, which could not be checked here. TRBV3-2 is noted as a pseudogene. The CDR3 sequence is 15 residues long. The CDR3 sequence: CASTLTSGYKNEQFF. Written as DNA, the CDR3 is TGTGCCAGCACCCTTACTAGCGGGTATAAGAATGAGCAGTTCTTC.

This chain uses TRBV7-2 with TRBJ1-5, with 9 bases matching TRBD1. V lost 2 bases and J lost 1; bases outside the gene matches: 6. The CDR3 is made up of 17 amino acids. CDR1 is SGHTA and CDR2 is FQGNSA in the germline V gene. This CDR3 is CASSLRTGVMSNQPQHF. CDR3 sequence (DNA): TGTGCCAGCAGCTTAAGGACAGGGGTGATGAGCAATCAGCCCCAGCATTTT.

Many counts were recorded for this clonotype. The CDR3 reads CASSQDRRTDTQYF. CDR3 nucleotides: TGTGCCAGCAGCCAAGATCGGAGAACAGATACGCAGTATTTT. V usage is TRBV3-1 and J usage is TRBJ2-3, with D unclear. V lost 0 bases and J 3 bases, leaving 7 bases between the germline ends. Germline V lookup: CDR1 LGHDT, CDR2 YNNKEL (reference sequence). The CDR3 extends over 14 amino acids.

V and J are TRBV29-1 and TRBJ2-7; TRBD1 matches 7 bases. The J segment lost 0 bases and the V segment lost 5 bases, leaving 7 bases of the junction unmatched. CDR3 length: 14 amino acids. From germline, CDR1 is SQVTM and CDR2 ANQGSEA. The CDR3 loop is CSVFGTVSSYEQYF. CDR3 bases: TGCAGCGTTTTCGGGACAGTCTCCTCCTACGAGCAGTACTTC.

This clonotype was detected many times. The J gene is TRBJ2-3, the V gene TRBV2; D is undetermined. The CDR3 extends over 16 amino acids. Looked up from germline, CDR1 is SNHLY and CDR2 is FYNNEI. Trimming took off 4 bases at V and 0 bases at J, with 14 bases between the two ends. The CDR3 coding sequence is TGTGCCAGCAGTGCCAAGGAGCTCCTAAGCACAGATACGCAGTATTTT. Its translation: CASSAKELLSTDTQYF.

This clonotype was recorded a few times. The chain uses TRBV19 and TRBJ2-7; 7 bases agree with TRBD1. Losses at the gene ends were 6 bases for V and 2 bases for J; bases not matched to a gene: 7. The CDR3 has 14 amino acids. Germline V gene lookup returns CDR1 LNHDA and CDR2 SQIVND (reference sequence). The CDR3 loop reads CASSHRGKTYEQYF. The CDR3 bases are TGTGCCAGTAGCCACAGGGGCAAAACCTACGAGCAGTACTTC.